The T cell receptor (beta chain) under discussion was sequenced for a study of cytomegalovirus exposure and HLA in healthy donors. Primers: 60 Vbeta forward and 13 Jbeta reverse. Some clones are missing from TCRdb's copy, which holds only in-frame ones; the method was immunoSEQ multiplex PCR. The repertoire holds approximately 100,000 clones, with over 60% as singletons. Study-level points and caveats: A later analysis linked roughly 17,000 TCR beta sequences to HLA alleles at 0.05 false discovery rate. When analyzed later, a missense DCLRE1C variant was found to be linked to TCR beta V- and J-gene trimming. The authors listed around 150 TCR beta chains as cytomegalovirus-associated. Several top significant clusters appeared, in a later analysis, to be linked to common viral pathogens.

The CDR3 runs 15 residues. Germline assignment: CDR1 LNHNV and CDR2 YYDKDF (reference sequence). Unmatched junction bases numbered 4, after V lost 2 bases and J lost 4 bases. To note about this clone: Antigen unknown.

This sequence joins TRBV15 and TRBJ2-5; 10 nucleotides match TRBD2. Sequenced input: PBMCs. The sequence was obtained from a female donor in good health and CMV-seropositive. CDR3 residues: CATSRSGLAAETQYF. In DNA, the CDR3 is TGTGCCACCAGCAGAAGCGGACTAGCGGCAGAGACCCAGTACTTC. Looking up the rest from reference TRBV15 and TRBJ2-5 gives the full variable domain: DAMVIQNPRYQVTQFGKPVTLSCSQTLNHNVMYWYQQKSSQAPKLLFHYYDKDFNNEADTPDNFQSRRPNTSFCFLDIRSPGLGDTAMYLCATSRSGLAAETQYFGPGTRLLVL.